The sequence of this T cell receptor (beta chain) was determined in a study of CD8+CD57+ T cells in acquired aplastic anemia listed by TCRdb under 2018. Describing the broader study: Extracted DNA from sorted CD4+ and CD8+ cells averaged approximately 3 ug, ranging from roughly 0.17 to 27.4 ug. Healthy donor samples averaged around 10 million reads for CD4+ and roughly 12 million for CD8+ cells. Paper-wide results and their limitations: Twenty-nine CD8+ CDR3 sequences were found in both patients and controls but appeared to be highly expressed in patients and within the immunodominant clones of the patients. No significant difference in CD8+ Simpson's diversity was found between patients and healthy controls (P=0.060).

From its cysteine to its phenylalanine, the CDR3 spans 15 amino acids. Left in the record is the CDR3 DNA by itself, 45 bases read in frame from the first base. According to the germline V gene, CDR1 reads SGDLS and CDR2 reads YYNGEE. A note on this clonotype: The clone's antigen remains unknown. This may stem from a read error, because a much larger clone lies one nucleotide away.

TCR repertoires of sorted CD4+ and CD8+ blood T cells from severe aplastic anemia patients and healthy subjects were deep-sequenced in the study. Ficoll-Paque density gradient centrifugation was used to isolate peripheral blood mononuclear cells. Before DNA extraction, CD4+ and CD8+ T cells were sorted by FACS or by magnetic beads. Genomic DNA was used as template for profiling of TCR beta VDJ combinations and CDR3 sequences. TCR repertoire sequencing was run on an Illumina HiSeq 2000. The authors' analysis ran thus. Repertoire assessment relied on Simpson's diversity index, CDR3 size and DJ length profiles, and TRBV/TRBJ rearrangement plots. The most abundant DNA sequence in the deep sequencing data was defined as the immunodominant clone. CDR3 amino acid sequences were screened for sharing across subjects and were compared with published repertoires and the VDJdb database. The public reads were run again by TCRdb, first through fastp at Q25 and then through MiXCR, and only productive beta chains were kept. Duplicate CDR3 protein sequences are folded into a single record with the most common DNA and genes. The V and J calls, along with clone size, are taken from TCRdb and not from the paper's own processing. Within this sample are about 80,000 distinct CDR3 sequences, with about 45% of them counted one time only. Approximately 61% of the sample is taken by the ten largest.

The receptor chain draws on TRBV9 and TRBJ1-1; the D gene assignment is ambiguous. The clonotype originates from a human donor in good health, serving as a control. Sequences were obtained from sorted CD4+, CD8+, or CD8+CD57+ T cells (not recorded which) from PBMCs. The CDR3 is CARSVGSKDPYEAFF. The nucleotide sequence is TGTGCCAGGAGCGTGGGCAGCAAGGACCCTTATGAAGCTTTCTTT. Reference TRBV9 and TRBJ1-1 genes cover what lies past the CDR3, so the full variable domain is DSGVTQTPKHLITATGQRVTLRCSPRSGDLSVYWYQQSLDQGLQFLIQYYNGEERAKGNILERFSAQQFPDLHSELNLSSLELGDSALYFCARSVGSKDPYEAFFGQGTRLTVV.